The next 19 T cell receptor beta chains were all read from a single sample in a study of T cell changes during pregnancy in multiple sclerosis. This table comes from immunoSEQ multiplex PCR, and its TCRdb copy is limited to in-frame clones, with some not included. Altogether around 60,000 clones are present, nearly 90% being singletons, with the ten largest covering 2% to 3%. The sample consisted of peripheral blood, taken in the first trimester of pregnancy. These receptors were collected from a female donor with multiple sclerosis, enrolled in a pregnancy study.

The chain carries TRBV2 and TRBJ1-2; TRBD1 aligns across 7 bases. The CDR3 spans 12 residues. The germline V gene has CDR1 SNHLY and CDR2 FYNNEI. V was clipped by 4 bases and J by 8 bases; unmatched bases: 4. CDR3 DNA: TGTGCCAGCAGTGTAGGGGGCGCGGGCTACACCTTC. It translates to CASSVGGAGYTF.

The chain joins TRBV18 to TRBJ2-7; TRBD2 is a possible D gene (6 bases). This CDR3 is built from 15 residues. Trimming stripped 2 bases from V and 5 bases from J, with 16 bases between. The germline V gene has CDR1 KGHSH and CDR2 LQKENI. Here the CDR3 reads CASSPGGTDDNEQYF. The CDR3 DNA reads as TGTGCCAGCTCACCAGGGGGGACTGACGATAACGAGCAGTACTTC.

The chain couples TRBV5-4 to TRBJ1-2; 8 positions agree with TRBD1. Trimming at V came to 2 bases and at J to 4 bases, leaving 4 bases not matched to a gene. CDR3 length: 14 amino acids. Germline V gene data show CDR1 as SGHNT and CDR2 as YYREEE (reference sequence). The CDR3 reads CASSFPGQGYGYTF. The CDR3, as DNA: TGTGCCAGCAGCTTTCCCGGACAGGGCTATGGCTACACCTTC.

The V call is TRBV7-2, the J call TRBJ2-3; D is ambiguous. Deletions cut 7 bases from V and 5 bases from J, with 10 bases between. This CDR3 spans 12 amino acids. CDR1 is SGHTA, CDR2 FQGNSA, per germline. The CDR3 DNA follows: TGTGCCAGCACCCCAGGCAGAGATACGCAGTATTTT. Its protein is CASTPGRDTQYF. Based on the CDR3 plus reference TRBV7-2 and TRBJ2-3, the full variable domain is GAGVSQSPSNKVTEKGKDVELRCDPISGHTALYWYRQSLGQGLEFLIYFQGNSAPDKSGLPSDRFSAERTGGSVSTLTIQRTQQEDSAVYLCASTPGRDTQYFGPGTRLTVL.

This rearrangement joins TRBV18 to TRBJ1-2; perhaps TRBD1 as D (5 bases). There are 14 residues in the CDR3. Germline V gives CDR1 KGHSH, CDR2 LQKENI. V gave up 0 bases and J gave up 9 bases, with 14 bases separating them. Written as DNA, the CDR3 is TGTGCCAGCTCACCACCGTCAGGGAAAGTTAGCTACACCTTC. It encodes CASSPPSGKVSYTF.

V usage is TRBV5-4 and J usage is TRBJ1-4, with 7 bases fitting TRBD1. V was clipped by 3 bases and J by 5 bases; unmatched bases: 7. Germline-derived CDR1 and CDR2 are SGHNT and YYREEE (reference sequence). The CDR3 is made up of 15 amino acids. Written as DNA, the CDR3 is TGTGCCAGCAGCTCTGGGGGACAGTTGAATGAAAAACTGTTTTTT. Its protein product is CASSSGGQLNEKLFF.

The chain links TRBV7-3 to TRBJ2-5, with 9 bases that match TRBD2. V was clipped by 3 bases and J by 5 bases; unmatched bases: 4. Germline CDR1 is SGHTA and CDR2 is FQGTGA. CDR3 length equals 14 residues. CDR3 sequence: CASSLGLAYETQYF. In nucleotides, the CDR3 is TGTGCCAGCAGCTTGGGACTAGCATACGAGACCCAGTACTTC.

This clone was counted between two and nine times. This rearrangement joins TRBV18 to TRBJ2-2; no firm D call. The CDR3 has 14 residues. Trimming removed 2 bases from V and 1 base from J, with 5 bases in between. Germline V gene lookup returns CDR1 KGHSH and CDR2 LQKENI. The CDR3 reads CASSPSQNTGELFF. DNA for the CDR3: TGTGCCAGCTCACCAAGCCAGAACACCGGGGAGCTGTTTTTT.

The chain links TRBV7-9 to TRBJ2-3; 9 bases are a match to TRBD2. There are 17 residues in the CDR3. Germline CDR1 reads SEHNR; CDR2 reads FQNEAQ (reference sequence). Germline trimming cut 5 bases from V and 2 bases from J; bases unmatched to any gene: 11. CDR3: CASSPARLAGFTDTQYF. The CDR3 nucleotides read TGTGCCAGCAGCCCAGCAAGGCTAGCGGGATTCACAGATACGCAGTATTTT.

This chain uses TRBV19 with TRBJ1-1, with no clear D. CDR3 size: 14 residues. Germline CDR1 reads LNHDA; CDR2 reads SQIVND (reference sequence). V shed 7 bases and J shed 3 bases, with 15 bases lying between them. CDR3 DNA sequence: TGTGCCAGTACTCGCGTTGAGGGAGACACTGAAGCTTTCTTT. Protein: CASTRVEGDTEAFF.

The chain recombines TRBV6-5 with TRBJ1-2, with 9 bases aligning to TRBD1. After removal of 5 bases from V and 8 bases from J, the junction contained 12 bases not matched to a gene. There are 15 residues in the CDR3. Germline CDR1 and CDR2: MNHEY and SVGAGI. CDR3 amino acids: CASSRTGTGIDGYTF. The CDR3 DNA sequence: TGTGCCAGCAGTCGAACCGGGACAGGGATTGACGGCTACACCTTC.

The J gene is TRBJ1-1, the V gene TRBV7-9, with a weak D call TRBD1 (6 bases). From germline, CDR1 is SEHNR and CDR2 FQNEAQ (reference sequence). Trimming removed 5 bases from V and 5 bases from J, with 12 bases in between. This CDR3 comprises 13 residues. CDR3 loop: CASSPLGATEAFF. CDR3 bases: TGTGCCAGCAGCCCCCTGGGGGCTACTGAAGCTTTCTTT. The full variable domain, completed using reference TRBV7-9 and TRBJ1-1, is DTGVSQNPRHKITKRGQNVTFRCDPISEHNRLYWYRQTLGQGPEFLTYFQNEAQLEKSRLLSDRFSAERPKGSFSTLEIQRTEQGDSAMYLCASSPLGATEAFFGQGTRLTVV.

This chain connects TRBV28 to TRBJ2-5; 10 bases agree with TRBD1. Trimming at V came to 8 bases and at J to 4 bases, leaving 4 bases not matched to a gene. CDR3 size: 13 residues. Germline V gene sequence: CDR1 MDHEN, CDR2 SYDVKM. The CDR3 DNA is TGTGCCAGCCTGGGACAGGGGAGAGAGACCCAGTACTTC. It codes for CASLGQGRETQYF. Looking up the rest from reference TRBV28 and TRBJ2-5 gives the full variable domain: DVKVTQSSRYLVKRTGEKVFLECVQDMDHENMFWYRQDPGLGLRLIYFSYDVKMKEKGDIPEGYSVSREKKERFSLILESASTNQTSMYLCASLGQGRETQYFGPGTRLLVL.

V is TRBV27 and J is TRBJ2-7, with D possibly TRBD2 on 6 matching bases. The CDR3 spans 15 residues. Germline V gene data show CDR1 as MNHEY and CDR2 as SMNVEV (reference sequence). With 6 bases removed from V and 0 bases from J, the gap between germline ends came to 15 bases. Here the CDR3 DNA reads TGTGCCAGCAGCCCCGGGACTGATAGCTCCTACGAGCAGTACTTC. It is translated as CASSPGTDSSYEQYF.

This clone occurred once. This rearrangement joins TRBV7-7 to TRBJ2-3; D gene uncertain. Germline CDR1 is SSHAT and CDR2 is FNYEAQ (reference sequence). The length of the CDR3 is 14 residues. Trimming cost V 2 bases and J 3 bases, with 9 bases left between them. CDR3 protein: CASSLNLGTDTQYF. CDR3 nucleotide sequence: TGTGCCAGCAGCTTAAACCTAGGTACAGATACGCAGTATTTT. Using reference TRBV7-7 and TRBJ2-3 for the parts outside the CDR3, the full variable domain is GAGVSQSPRYKVTKRGQDVTLRCDPISSHATLYWYQQALGQGPEFLTYFNYEAQPDKSGLPSDRFSAERPEGSISTLTIQRTEQRDSAMYRCASSLNLGTDTQYFGPGTRLTVL.

The J gene is TRBJ1-3, the V gene TRBV5-1; D ambiguous. Germline V gene data show CDR1 as SGHRS and CDR2 as YFSETQ. This CDR3 has 16 residues. The ends were cut back, 1 base at V and 0 bases at J, with 11 bases in the middle. CDR3 in amino acids: CASSLSKSGSGNTIYF. In DNA, the CDR3 is TGCGCCAGCAGCTTGTCAAAGTCCGGCTCTGGAAACACCATATATTTT.

V usage is TRBV28 and J usage is TRBJ1-2, with 7 bases identical to TRBD1. CDR3 length: 13 amino acids. V lost 4 bases, J lost 4 bases, and 3 bases stayed unmatched. Germline CDR1 MDHEN, CDR2 SYDVKM. CDR3 loop: CASSSGTAYGYTF. CDR3 coding DNA: TGTGCCAGCAGTTCCGGGACAGCCTATGGCTACACCTTC.

There are a few counts of this clone. This chain connects TRBV5-6 to TRBJ1-1; D not certain. The CDR3 spans 11 residues. CDR1 and CDR2 from the germline V gene are SGHDT and YYEEEE. Trimming left V 4 bases short and J 3 bases short, with 4 bases between. CDR3 coding DNA: TGTGCCAGCAGCCATTACACTGAAGCTTTCTTT. This gives the protein CASSHYTEAFF.

By its share, this clone is medium-sized. The chain joins TRBV4-2 to TRBJ2-7; tentatively, D is TRBD2 (6 bases). From germline, CDR1 is LGHNA and CDR2 YNFKEQ. The V end lost 0 bases, the J end lost 2 bases, and 14 bases lay between the germline ends. This CDR3 comprises 16 residues. The CDR3 sequence is CASSQDQPSEPYEQYF. The DNA for the CDR3 is TGTGCCAGCAGCCAAGATCAGCCTAGCGAGCCCTACGAGCAGTACTTC.